A selection of T cell receptor beta chains follows, all from one sample in a study of cytomegalovirus exposure and HLA in healthy donors. Repertoires were generated with immunoSEQ multiplex PCR, while TCRdb's copy carries only in-frame clones and drops some. This table holds about 130,000 clones, 83% found once. The sequenced sample was PBMCs. The source is a girl aged 2 to 9 in good health and CMV-seronegative. Each CDR3 is given with its conserved first and last residue. The D gene is left open where the match is weak. The size entry is marked missing in some rows and otherwise reads once, few, many or a size class.

J gene,D gene,V gene,clone size,CDR3 DNA,CDR3 protein
TRBJ2-3,.,TRBV10-3,.,TGTGCCATCAGCCCGGGACTGCCCACAGATACGCAGTATTTT,CAISPGLPTDTQYF
TRBJ2-7,.,TRBV6-6,.,TGTGCCAGCAGTTACTCGCAGGGTAGCCTTGGGTACGAGCAGTACTTC,CASSYSQGSLGYEQYF
TRBJ2-5,.,TRBV7-9,.,TGTGCCAGCAGCCCACATCGCGGGGAACAGCCCGGTACCCAGTACTTC,CASSPHRGEQPGTQYF
TRBJ1-2,TRBD1,TRBV6-6,.,TGTGCCACTGACAGGGAACCCCCCTTTGGCTACACCTTC,CATDREPPFGYTF
TRBJ1-2,TRBD1,TRBV10-2,.,TGCGCCAGCAGCGAAAACCTTGGGACAGGGGGCGATGGCTACACCTTC,CASSENLGTGGDGYTF
TRBJ2-7,.,TRBV7-2,.,TGTGCCAGCAGCTCAGGGGTCATCTCCTACGAGCAGTACTTC,CASSSGVISYEQYF
TRBJ1-2,TRBD1,TRBV2,.,TGTGCCAGCAGAGTCAGGACAGGGGGCTTCTATGGCTACACCTTC,CASRVRTGGFYGYTF
TRBJ2-7,.,TRBV7-8,few,TGTGCCAGCAGCTTGGGCAGAACCTACGAGCAGTACTTC,CASSLGRTYEQYF
TRBJ2-7,TRBD1,TRBV6-1,.,TGTGCCAGCAGTGAAGGTGACGGACAGGGTTTCAACGAGCAGTACTTC,CASSEGDGQGFNEQYF
TRBJ2-2,.,TRBV5-1,.,TGCGCCAGCAGGGGGCAATCGAACACCGGGGAGCTGTTTTTT,CASRGQSNTGELFF
TRBJ2-1,TRBD1,TRBV5-4,.,TGTGCCAGCAGCAGAATGACAGGGAGCCCATTTGGTGAGCAGTTCTTC,CASSRMTGSPFGEQFF
TRBJ2-1,TRBD2,TRBV5-4,.,TGTGCCAGCAGCCCTAGGAGCGGGGATACCTACAATGAGCAGTTCTTC,CASSPRSGDTYNEQFF
TRBJ2-1,TRBD2,TRBV5-1,.,TGCGCCAGCAGCTTGATTAGCGGGAGCTCCTACAATGAGCAGTTCTTC,CASSLISGSSYNEQFF
TRBJ2-3,TRBD2,TRBV30,.,TGTGCCTGGAGTTATAGCGGGGGCACAGATACGCAGTATTTT,CAWSYSGGTDTQYF
TRBJ1-4,.,TRBV29-1,.,TGCAGCGTGGCGGTTGTGGGGAGGAGGGTTAATGAAAAACTGTTTTTT,CSVAVVGRRVNEKLFF
TRBJ2-7,TRBD2,TRBV6-5,.,TGTGCCAGCAGTCGCACGCTAGCGGGGATGGACGAGCAGTACTTC,CASSRTLAGMDEQYF
TRBJ2-7,TRBD2,TRBV5-6,.,TGTGCCAGCAGCGTGAGAGGACTAGGGAGACTCGAGCAGTACTTC,CASSVRGLGRLEQYF
TRBJ2-1,TRBD2,TRBV19,.,TGTGCCAGTAGAACTAGCGGGAGGCTTGATGAGCAGTTCTTC,CASRTSGRLDEQFF
TRBJ2-1,.,TRBV6-4,.,TGTGCCAGCAGTGACACAGGATACAATGAGCAGTTCTTC,CASSDTGYNEQFF
TRBJ2-3,.,TRBV5-4,once,TGTGCCAGCAGCTACAACGCGGCGGGGAGCACAGATACGCAGTATTTT,CASSYNAAGSTDTQYF
TRBJ2-7,TRBD1,TRBV28,.,TGTGCCAGCAGCCTGGGGGGACAGGTCTTCGCTTTTTCCTACGAGCAGTACTTC,CASSLGGQVFAFSYEQYF
TRBJ1-5,TRBD1,TRBV5-1,.,TGCGCCAGCAGCCCGGGACAGGGACTAAGCAATCAGCCCCAGCATTTT,CASSPGQGLSNQPQHF
TRBJ1-6,.,TRBV6-1,few,TGTGCCAGCAGTGAAGCCGGCGGGGGCGCGTATAATTCACCCCTCCACTTT,CASSEAGGGAYNSPLHF
TRBJ2-5,.,TRBV7-6,.,TGTGCCAGCAGCTCGCAGGGCCTACAAGAGACCCAGTACTTC,CASSSQGLQETQYF
TRBJ1-4,TRBD1,TRBV18,.,TGTGCCAGCTCACCACGGGTCCAGGGGGACCTTAATGAAAAACTGTTTTTT,CASSPRVQGDLNEKLFF
TRBJ2-2,.,TRBV18,.,TGTGCCAGCTCACCTTGGGGGGAGAACACCGGGGAGCTGTTTTTT,CASSPWGENTGELFF
TRBJ1-4,.,TRBV15,.,TGTGCCACCAGCAACCGGGAGGGTAAACTGTTTTTT,CATSNREGKLFF
TRBJ2-7,TRBD2,TRBV7-3,.,TGTGCCAGCAGCGTAAGTGCGGGGGGCGCCTACGAGCAGTACTTC,CASSVSAGGAYEQYF
TRBJ1-4,.,TRBV28,.,TGTGCCAGCAGTTTGAAGGGGCTGACGTATCGCCGTAATGAAAAACTGTTTTTT,CASSLKGLTYRRNEKLFF
TRBJ2-5,TRBD2,TRBV27,.,TGTGCCAGTAAGCCTAGCGGGAACCTTCAAGAGACCCAGTACTTC,CASKPSGNLQETQYF
TRBJ2-1,.,TRBV18,once,TGTGCCAGCTCACCTCTAGCGAGTCCAAGCTCCTACAATGAGCAGTTCTTC,CASSPLASPSSYNEQFF
TRBJ1-2,TRBD1,TRBV7-6,.,TGTGCCAGCAGTAGGGGGCTGGATGGCTACACCTTC,CASSRGLDGYTF
TRBJ2-1,TRBD2,TRBV29-1,.,TGCAGCTTTAGCGGGGACCCCCGGAGCTCCTACAATGAGCAGTTCTTC,CSFSGDPRSSYNEQFF
TRBJ2-7,.,TRBV27,.,TGTGCCAGCAGTATGCTAGGGCTAGCAGCCTACGAGCAGTACTTC,CASSMLGLAAYEQYF
TRBJ1-2,TRBD1,TRBV4-3,.,TGCGCCAGCAGCCAAAATTCAGGACAGGGGGCATCTAACTATGGCTACACCTTC,CASSQNSGQGASNYGYTF
TRBJ2-5,TRBD2,TRBV7-9,.,TGTGCCAGCAGCGGCGGGAGGGGGGAAGAGACCCAGTACTTC,CASSGGRGEETQYF
TRBJ1-6,.,TRBV11-3,few,TGTGCCAGCAGCTTAGATCATCCGAGAAGTGCCAATAATTCACCCCTCCACTTT,CASSLDHPRSANNSPLHF
TRBJ2-1,.,TRBV6-1,.,TGTGCCAGCAGTGAATTGGCAGGGACCTACAATGAGCAGTTCTTC,CASSELAGTYNEQFF
TRBJ2-3,TRBD2,TRBV29-1,.,TGCAGCGTTGGTCAAATAGCGGGAGGGTCGGATACGCAGTATTTT,CSVGQIAGGSDTQYF
TRBJ1-6,.,TRBV6-1,.,TGTGCCAGCAGTGAACCGTATTCACCCCTCCACTTT,CASSEPYSPLHF
TRBJ1-4,TRBD1,TRBV19,.,TGTGCCAGTAGCACCGGGACAGCTAATGAAAAACTGTTTTTT,CASSTGTANEKLFF
TRBJ2-1,TRBD2,TRBV7-2,.,TGTGCCAGCAGCTTATTCAGCCCTAGCGGGTCCTACAATGAGCAGTTCTTC,CASSLFSPSGSYNEQFF